Below are 29 T cell receptor beta chains sequenced from a single sample in a study of human T cells and chemical hapten exposure. The sample's time point: patch test 1, 2 weeks after DPC sensitization. Treatment in this sample: therapeutic diphenylcyclopropenone sensitization with weekly scalp DPC. TCRdb called the RACE reads again in MiXCR, with one record for every CDR3 protein. The sample has 300,000 to 350,000 distinct CDR3 sequences; around 7% are singletons. Sequences were derived from whole blood, sampled in connection with sensitization to the hapten diphenylcyclopropenone (DPC). These receptors originate from a young woman with alopecia areata. Some clones in this sample may be carry-over from other donors' samples.

This chain uses TRBV29-1 with TRBJ1-4; D is ambiguous. The CDR3 is 14 residues long. V lost 4 bases to trimming and J lost 3 bases, with 12 bases between them. Germline CDR1 and CDR2: SQVTM and ANQGSEA. The CDR3 DNA reads TGCAGCGTTGGGCCTGGGTCGGCTAATGAAAAACTGTTTTTT. Protein product: CSVGPGSANEKLFF.

A few counts support this clonotype. This chain joins TRBV7-2 and TRBJ2-3; 10 nucleotides match TRBD2. V lost 1 base, J lost 0 bases, and 10 bases stayed unmatched. Looked up from germline, CDR1 is SGHTA and CDR2 is FQGNSA. The CDR3 contains 19 residues. CDR3 residues: CASSLGAASGGTSTDTQYF. CDR3 DNA sequence: TGTGCCAGCAGCTTAGGGGCGGCTAGCGGGGGTACTAGCACAGATACGCAGTATTTT. The variable domain in full, with the rest retrieved from reference TRBV7-2 and TRBJ2-3, is GAGVSQSPSNKVTEKGKDVELRCDPISGHTALYWYRQSLGQGLEFLIYFQGNSAPDKSGLPSDRFSAERTGGSVSTLTIQRTQQEDSAVYLCASSLGAASGGTSTDTQYFGPGTRLTVL.

This clonotype was recorded a few times. The V and J genes are TRBV4-3 and TRBJ2-5, with D hard to call. V was pared by 0 bases and J by 2 bases, with 7 bases between. CDR1 is LGHNA and CDR2 is YSLEER in the germline V gene. The CDR3 loop spans 14 amino acids. CDR3 in amino acids: CASSQDVGQETQYF. The CDR3 DNA sequence: TGCGCCAGCAGCCAAGATGTCGGGCAAGAGACCCAGTACTTC.

The chain is built from TRBV19 and TRBJ1-6; D unresolved. Germline V lookup: CDR1 LNHDA, CDR2 SQIVND (reference sequence). This CDR3 spans 14 amino acids. Between the trimmed V and J ends, which lost 3 bases and 4 bases, there was a span of 7 bases. The CDR3 bases are TGTGCCAGTAGTATCCATTCGTATAATTCACCCCTCCACTTT. Translating gives CASSIHSYNSPLHF.

V is TRBV12-3 or TRBV12-4 and J is TRBJ1-5; no clear D. The V gene lost 4 bases and the J gene lost 0 bases, with 4 bases spanning the gap. CDR3 length: 13 amino acids. CDR3 residues: CASSSISNQPQHF. In nucleotides, the CDR3 is TGTGCCAGCAGTTCCATTAGCAATCAGCCCCAGCATTTT.

The chain uses TRBV18 and TRBJ1-1; D is uncertain. The CDR3 is 16 amino acids. Between the trimmed V and J ends, which lost 0 bases and 0 bases, there was a span of 11 bases. The V gene's germline CDR1 is KGHSH and CDR2 LQKENI. The CDR3 protein is CASSPPVGQLNTEAFF. The CDR3 nucleotides are TGTGCCAGCTCACCACCGGTAGGGCAGTTGAACACTGAAGCTTTCTTT.

The rearrangement links TRBV6-6 to TRBJ1-3; D unclear. The ends were cut back, 0 bases at V and 4 bases at J, with 10 bases in the middle. This CDR3 contains 15 residues. Germline loops: CDR1 MNHNY, CDR2 SVGAGI (reference sequence). CDR3 sequence (DNA): TGTGCCAGCAGTTACTCTATCAGTTTCGGAAACACCATATATTTT. It encodes CASSYSISFGNTIYF.

This clonotype was seen at least ten times. This chain uses TRBV20-1 with TRBJ1-5; 7 positions agree with TRBD1. Germline assignment: CDR1 DFQATT and CDR2 SNEGSKA (reference sequence). Losses at the gene ends were 6 bases for V and 0 bases for J; bases not matched to a gene: 14. The length of the CDR3 is 17 residues. CDR3 nucleotides: TGCAGTGCCCAAATAACCCTTGGGACAGTTAGCAATCAGCCCCAGCATTTT. Protein product: CSAQITLGTVSNQPQHF.

In this sample, this clonotype turned up a few times. The chain has TRBV20-1 and TRBJ1-1; possible D gene TRBD1, 6 bases. The ends were cut back, 1 base at V and 4 bases at J, with 10 bases in the middle. Germline CDR1 reads DFQATT; CDR2 reads SNEGSKA (reference sequence). The CDR3 has 13 amino acids. CDR3: CSARGGGGTEAFF. In DNA, the CDR3 is TGCAGTGCTAGAGGGGGAGGGGGCACTGAAGCTTTCTTT.

This clonotype was seen repeatedly, ten times or more. V usage is TRBV7-8 and J usage is TRBJ1-1; D is ambiguous. Trimming took off 5 bases at V and 1 base at J, with 8 bases between the two ends. The CDR3 is 13 amino acids. Germline V CDR1 and CDR2: SGHVS, FQNEAQ. The CDR3 nucleotides are TGTGCCAGCAGCCAACAGAGGAACACTGAAGCTTTCTTT. Translating it yields CASSQQRNTEAFF. Filled out from reference TRBV7-8 and TRBJ1-1, the complete variable domain reads GAGVSQSPRYKVAKRGQDVALRCDPISGHVSLFWYQQALGQGPEFLTYFQNEAQLDKSGLPSDRFFAERPEGSVSTLKIQRTQQEDSAVYLCASSQQRNTEAFFGQGTRLTVV.

This clonotype was observed a handful of times. The chain carries TRBV2 and TRBJ2-7; D is ambiguous. The ends were cut back, 3 bases at V and 6 bases at J, with 6 bases in the middle. The CDR3 loop spans 11 amino acids. Germline assignment: CDR1 SNHLY and CDR2 FYNNEI. The CDR3: CASSEVAEQYF. The DNA for the CDR3 is TGTGCCAGCAGTGAGGTGGCCGAGCAGTACTTC.

V gene TRBV19 combines with J gene TRBJ2-1; 11 nucleotides agree with TRBD2. J gave up 13 bases and V 3 bases, and 8 bases lay outside the gene matches. CDR3 length: 14 residues. Per the germline V gene, CDR1 is LNHDA and CDR2 is SQIVND (reference sequence). In DNA, the CDR3 is TGTGCCAGTAGTATTTCCACTAGCGGGGGTACCCAGTTCTTC. Its translation: CASSISTSGGTQFF.

This clonotype came up a few times. The chain is built from TRBV10-3 and TRBJ1-2; D not resolved. The CDR3 runs to 15 residues. Trimming stripped 3 bases from V and 1 base from J, with 12 bases between. CDR1 and CDR2 from the germline V gene are ENHRY and SYGVKD. The CDR3 here is CAISDVDGDNYGYTF. The CDR3 DNA reads as TGTGCCATCAGTGACGTGGACGGCGATAACTATGGCTACACCTTC.

This clonotype appeared a few times. This rearrangement joins TRBV29-1 to TRBJ2-5, with 8 bases lining up with TRBD2. V gave up 6 bases and J gave up 3 bases; unmatched junction bases: 3. Germline CDR1 and CDR2: SQVTM and ANQGSEA. This CDR3 is 12 amino acids long. The CDR3 reads CSVGGGKETQYF. CDR3 coding DNA: TGCAGCGTGGGCGGGGGGAAAGAGACCCAGTACTTC.

This clonotype was counted many times. This chain joins TRBV12-3 or TRBV12-4 and TRBJ2-2; D perhaps matches TRBD1 (5 bases). Trimming stripped 7 bases from V and 3 bases from J, with 12 bases between. CDR3 length equals 14 residues. CDR3 protein: CASTPLGDTGELFF. The DNA of the CDR3 is TGTGCCAGCACCCCCTTAGGGGACACCGGGGAGCTGTTTTTT.

This chain joins TRBV5-1 and TRBJ1-4; the match to TRBD1 covers 8 bases. Germline assignment: CDR1 SGHRS and CDR2 YFSETQ. CDR3 length equals 15 residues. After removal of 5 bases from V and 5 bases from J, the junction contained 8 bases not matched to a gene. For the CDR3, the DNA is TGCGCCAGCAGATCCACAGGGGGTGCGAATGAAAAACTGTTTTTT. Amino acid sequence: CASRSTGGANEKLFF.

This clonotype has at least ten counts. The CDR3 protein is CASSQDPGTSGANVLTF. The CDR3 nucleotides read TGCGCCAGCAGCCAAGATCCGGGGACTTCTGGGGCCAACGTCCTGACTTTC. This rearrangement joins TRBV4-3 to TRBJ2-6; perhaps TRBD2 as D (6 bases). Trimming shortened V by 0 bases and J by 1 base, and 10 bases separated the two germline ends. This CDR3 is built from 17 residues. Germline V CDR1 and CDR2: LGHNA, YSLEER.

The table lists this clonotype with many counts. The V call is TRBV14, the J call TRBJ1-5; a weak D match, TRBD1 (6 bases). V shed 4 bases and J shed 6 bases, with 10 bases lying between them. This CDR3 region has 13 residues. From germline, CDR1 is SGHDN and CDR2 FVKESK. Here the CDR3 reads CASSPKGGQPQHF. Written as DNA, the CDR3 is TGTGCCAGCAGCCCGAAGGGGGGTCAGCCCCAGCATTTT. The variable domain in full, with the rest retrieved from reference TRBV14 and TRBJ1-5, is EAGVTQFPSHSVIEKGQTVTLRCDPISGHDNLYWYRRVMGKEIKFLLHFVKESKQDESGMPNNRFLAERTGGTYSTLKVQPAELEDSGVYFCASSPKGGQPQHFGDGTRLSIL.

The CDR3 coding sequence is TGTGCCAGCAGGTCGGCAGACGGAAGAGATCAGCCCCAGCATTTT. It codes for CASRSADGRDQPQHF. The genes are TRBV12-3 or TRBV12-4 and TRBJ1-5; D is ambiguous. The CDR3 sequence is 15 residues long. V was cut by 6 bases and J by 5 bases, with 17 bases left in between.

This chain uses TRBV6-1 with TRBJ1-2; the match to TRBD1 covers 7 bases. The germline CDR1 and CDR2 sequences are MNHNS and SASEGT. This CDR3 is built from 14 residues. V was pared by 6 bases and J by 6 bases, with 10 bases of the junction left unmatched. CDR3 in DNA: TGTGCCAGCAGCTACAGGGGAACTTTGGATGGCTACACCTTC. It is translated as CASSYRGTLDGYTF.

This clonotype was seen repeatedly, ten times or more. This chain uses TRBV9 with TRBJ1-2, with 10 bases identical to TRBD1. J was trimmed by 7 bases and V by 7 bases; bases with no gene match: 13. The CDR3 length is 15 residues. Germline V gives CDR1 SGDLS, CDR2 YYNGEE. In DNA form, the CDR3 reads TGTGCCAGCTGTACCCCGGACAGGGGGTATCCTGGCTACACCTTC. This gives the protein CASCTPDRGYPGYTF. Full variable domain (missing parts from reference TRBV9 and TRBJ1-2): DSGVTQTPKHLITATGQRVTLRCSPRSGDLSVYWYQQSLDQGLQFLIQYYNGEERAKGNILERFSAQQFPDLHSELNLSSLELGDSALYFCASCTPDRGYPGYTFGSGTRLTVV.

This clonotype was seen at least ten times. V and J are TRBV7-3 and TRBJ2-1, with a weak D call TRBD2 (5 bases). The V and J ends lost 1 base and 8 bases respectively, with 12 bases between them. This CDR3 spans 14 amino acids. CDR1 and CDR2 (germline): SGHTA, FQGTGA. The CDR3 DNA reads TGTGCCAGCAGCTTAAGTCTAGCAGTACATGAGCAGTTCTTC. Amino acids: CASSLSLAVHEQFF.

In its sample, this clonotype was seen many times. The chain couples TRBV12-3 or TRBV12-4 to TRBJ1-2; no definite D call. Trimming left V 7 bases short and J 3 bases short, with 12 bases between. The CDR3 is 13 amino acids. The DNA of the CDR3 is TGTGCCAGCACCTTAACGATCCACTATGGCTACACCTTC. It codes for CASTLTIHYGYTF.

Here the CDR3 DNA reads TGTGCCAGCAGCTTGGTAACAGTCCTCACAGATACGCAGTATTTT. This translates into CASSLVTVLTDTQYF. The chain carries TRBV5-6 and TRBJ2-3; D call uncertain. Trimming removed 0 bases at V and 2 bases at J, with 10 bases between. The CDR3 runs to 15 residues. Germline loops: CDR1 SGHDT, CDR2 YYEEEE.

This clonotype was seen many times. The CDR3 sequence is CASSPTWGTEAFF. CDR3 in DNA: TGTGCCAGCAGCCCCACCTGGGGCACTGAAGCTTTCTTT. This chain links TRBV7-6 with TRBJ1-1, with unresolved D. V dropped 5 bases and J dropped 4 bases, with 11 bases sitting between them. The length of the CDR3 is 13 residues. Germline-derived CDR1 and CDR2 are SGHVS and FNYEAQ.

The sample holds many counts of this clonotype. The chain uses TRBV5-1 and TRBJ2-7; perhaps TRBD1 as D (7 bases). Germline V lookup: CDR1 SGHRS, CDR2 YFSETQ. Trimming left V 5 bases short and J 6 bases short, with 18 bases between. This CDR3 contains 14 residues. CDR3 residues: CASRAGQQRSEQYF. CDR3 coding DNA: TGCGCCAGCAGGGCGGGACAGCAAAGGAGCGAGCAGTACTTC.

V usage is TRBV20-1 and J usage is TRBJ2-7; possibly TRBD1 for D (5 bases). Germline values: CDR1 DFQATT, CDR2 SNEGSKA (reference sequence). With 3 bases removed from V and 4 bases from J, the gap between germline ends came to 13 bases. The CDR3 is 13 residues long. Here the CDR3 reads CSASNSQGYEQYF. DNA of the CDR3: TGCAGTGCTAGCAATTCCCAGGGATACGAGCAGTACTTC.

This clonotype was detected ten times or more. The chain recombines TRBV20-1 with TRBJ1-1; weak D call: TRBD1 (5 bases). In germline, CDR1 is DFQATT, CDR2 SNEGSKA (reference sequence). The V end lost 5 bases, the J end lost 1 base, and 14 bases lay between the germline ends. The CDR3 length is 14 residues. The CDR3 here is CSAQETGPNTEAFF. The CDR3 bases are TGCAGTGCTCAAGAGACGGGGCCGAACACTGAAGCTTTCTTT.

This rearrangement joins TRBV28 to TRBJ1-4; TRBD1 is a possible D gene (5 bases). Deletions cut 7 bases from V and 0 bases from J, with 12 bases between. The CDR3 consists of 15 residues. Germline CDR1 is MDHEN and CDR2 is SYDVKM. This CDR3 is CASNPTATTNEKLFF. The CDR3, as DNA: TGTGCCAGCAATCCGACAGCTACAACTAATGAAAAACTGTTTTTT.